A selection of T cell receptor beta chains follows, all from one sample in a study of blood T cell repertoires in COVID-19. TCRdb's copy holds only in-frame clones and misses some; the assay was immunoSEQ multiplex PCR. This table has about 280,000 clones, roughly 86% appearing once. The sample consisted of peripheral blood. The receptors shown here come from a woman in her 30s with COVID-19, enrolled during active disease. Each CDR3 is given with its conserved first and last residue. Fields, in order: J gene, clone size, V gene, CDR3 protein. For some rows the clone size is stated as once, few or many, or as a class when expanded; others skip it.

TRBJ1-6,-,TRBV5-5,CASSSRQGTGSPLHF
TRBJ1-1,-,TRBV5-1,CASSSLTGKAEAFF
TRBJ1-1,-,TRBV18,CASFDSGQGYTEAFF
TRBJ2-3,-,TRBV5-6,CASSLEVGLRTDTQYF
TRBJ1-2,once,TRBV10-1,CASSTRQGLAEWNYGYTF
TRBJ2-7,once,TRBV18,CASSPGGGAPYEQYF
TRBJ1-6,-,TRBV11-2,CASSALGWSSYNSPLHF
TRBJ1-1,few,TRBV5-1,CASSLEGGSDEAFF
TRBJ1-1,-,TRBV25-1,CASSSSGVGRGEAFF
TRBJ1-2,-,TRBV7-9,CASSPVGTRRGYTF
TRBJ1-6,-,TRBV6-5,CAGWGGWNSPLHF
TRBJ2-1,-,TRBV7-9,CASSLVLRPHNEQFF
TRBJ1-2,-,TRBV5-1,CASSLRTGGMGNYGYTF
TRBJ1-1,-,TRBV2,CATTPGVNTEAFF
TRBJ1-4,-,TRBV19,CASTPTATGEKLFF
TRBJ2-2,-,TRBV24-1,CATTPGAGDPGELFF
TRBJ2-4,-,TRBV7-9,CARAGGGAKNIQYF
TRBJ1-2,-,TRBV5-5,CASSLVFSSNYGYTF
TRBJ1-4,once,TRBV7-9,CASSLGQGSEKLFF
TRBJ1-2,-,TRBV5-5,CASSYGTVGWDGYTF
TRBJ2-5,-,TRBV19,CASSPEGVGETQYF
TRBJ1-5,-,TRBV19,CASDLEGLGNQPQHF
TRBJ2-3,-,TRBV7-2,CASSLGAGGTDTQYF
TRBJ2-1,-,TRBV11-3,CASSRTSGGNNEQFF
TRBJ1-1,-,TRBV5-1,CASSSQQLGQGVNTEAFF
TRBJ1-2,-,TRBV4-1,CASSQEGGAGGRNYGYTF
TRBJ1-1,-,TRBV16,CASSLTGGWNTEAFF
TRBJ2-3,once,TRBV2,CAILTSGSKDTQYF
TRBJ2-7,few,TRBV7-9,CASEDVSSYEQYF